Each of the 15 T cell receptor beta chains below was sequenced from the same sample in a study of preoperative IRX-2 immunotherapy in early breast cancer. Described treatment: preoperative locoregional IRX-2 cytokine immunotherapy. Using immunoSEQ multiplex PCR, the repertoire was profiled, and TCRdb retains in-frame clones only, with some absent. The sample records 34,000 or so clones, over 80% being singletons. This material consisted of lymph node tissue, taken from a patient treated with IRX-2 immunotherapy. The origin of the receptors is a human donor with breast cancer.

The rearrangement joins TRBV19 to TRBJ2-2; TRBD2 aligns across 8 bases. Germline lookup yields CDR1 LNHDA and CDR2 SQIVND (reference sequence). The CDR3 sequence is 18 residues long. After removal of 5 bases from V and 6 bases from J, the junction contained 17 bases not matched to a gene. CDR3 region: CASSLPAGARGGAGELFF. The CDR3, as DNA: TGTGCCAGTAGTCTACCAGCGGGAGCCCGTGGGGGCGCCGGGGAGCTGTTTTTT.

The rearrangement joins TRBV27 to TRBJ2-7; the D gene is possibly TRBD1 (6 bases). Germline lookup yields CDR1 MNHEY and CDR2 SMNVEV (reference sequence). This CDR3 has 15 amino acids. Between the trimmed V and J ends, which lost 4 bases and 3 bases, there was a span of 16 bases. The CDR3 DNA is TGTGCCAGCAGTTCGCACGCCGGGACATTCTACGAGCAGTACTTC. This translates into CASSSHAGTFYEQYF.

This rearrangement joins TRBV19 to TRBJ2-1; D is unresolved. CDR1 is LNHDA, CDR2 SQIVND, per germline (reference sequence). Trimming cost V 3 bases and J 4 bases, with 7 bases left between them. The CDR3 runs 13 residues. This chain's CDR3 is CASSIGTYNEQFF. CDR3 coding DNA: TGTGCCAGTAGTATTGGAACATACAATGAGCAGTTCTTC.

The chain combines TRBV7-7 with TRBJ1-3, with a possible D match to TRBD1 (5 bases). The germline V gene has CDR1 SSHAT and CDR2 FNYEAQ (reference sequence). The CDR3 has 17 residues. Trimming cost V 1 base and J 2 bases, with 15 bases left between them. The CDR3 loop reads CASSLDLGGLTGNTIYF. As DNA, the CDR3 is TGTGCCAGCAGCTTAGACCTCGGGGGATTGACTGGAAACACCATATATTTT.

The V and J genes are TRBV18 and TRBJ1-3; D unclear. Trimming took 3 bases from V and 3 from J, leaving 12 bases between them. CDR3 size: 15 residues. Germline V lookup: CDR1 KGHSH, CDR2 LQKENI. The CDR3 DNA follows: TGTGCCAGCTCACCTTCCCAAGGAAGTGGAAACACCATATATTTT. This codes for CASSPSQGSGNTIYF.

This chain joins TRBV7-2 and TRBJ2-1, with D possibly called TRBD1 or TRBD2 (5 bases each). The CDR3 extends over 15 amino acids. Germline loops: CDR1 SGHTA, CDR2 FQGNSA. Trimming took off 1 base at V and 5 bases at J, with 12 bases between the two ends. CDR3 in DNA: TGTGCCAGCAGCTTAGGAGGGACCCTTAACAATGAGCAGTTCTTC. Protein product: CASSLGGTLNNEQFF.

The V gene is TRBV12-5, the J gene TRBJ1-5; D not resolved. In germline, CDR1 is LGHNT, CDR2 FRNRAP. The CDR3 has 14 residues. Trimming took 5 bases from V and 1 from J, leaving 9 bases between them. In nucleotides, the CDR3 is TGTGCTAGTGGTCCACCGGGAAGCAATCAGCCCCAGCATTTT. Protein sequence: CASGPPGSNQPQHF.

The rearrangement links TRBV23-1 to TRBJ2-2; no definite D call. TRBV23-1 qualifies as an ORF whose function is uncertain. Trimming left V 1 base short and J 5 bases short, with 20 bases between. The CDR3 runs to 18 residues. In nucleotides, the CDR3 is TGCGCCAGCAGTCAATTTAGGGCCCCAACCCCAACAACCGGGGAGCTGTTTTTT. Protein sequence: CASSQFRAPTPTTGELFF.

The rearrangement joins TRBV19 to TRBJ2-3, with no clear D. CDR1 and CDR2 from the germline V gene are LNHDA and SQIVND (reference sequence). V gave up 6 bases and J gave up 4 bases, with 11 bases separating them. The CDR3 totals 13 residues. The CDR3 DNA sequence: TGTGCCAGTAGCCACCAAGTTCCAGATACGCAGTATTTT. Its protein product is CASSHQVPDTQYF.

The chain couples TRBV18 to TRBJ1-2, with 8 nucleotides matching TRBD1. The J segment lost 5 bases and the V segment lost 5 bases, leaving 4 bases of the junction unmatched. Germline V lookup: CDR1 KGHSH, CDR2 LQKENI. This CDR3 has 13 amino acids. The CDR3 sequence: CASSEDRAYGYTF. CDR3 bases: TGTGCCAGCTCAGAGGACAGGGCTTATGGCTACACCTTC.

The V call is TRBV18, the J call TRBJ2-7; D remains ambiguous. The ends were cut back, 0 bases at V and 4 bases at J, with 7 bases in the middle. Germline CDR1 and CDR2: KGHSH and LQKENI. The CDR3 totals 13 residues. CDR3 in DNA: TGTGCCAGCTCACCACCGGGGTGGTACGAGCAGTACTTC. Translated: CASSPPGWYEQYF.

This clone has just one count. The chain uses TRBV19 and TRBJ2-6; no clear D. This CDR3 is 12 amino acids long. V gave up 5 bases and J gave up 4 bases, with 3 bases separating them. Germline values: CDR1 LNHDA, CDR2 SQIVND (reference sequence). CDR3 residues: CASSPGANVLTF. The CDR3 DNA sequence: TGTGCCAGTAGTCCCGGGGCCAACGTCCTGACTTTC.

V and J are TRBV5-1 and TRBJ2-2; possible D gene TRBD2, 6 bases. CDR3 length: 15 amino acids. Germline values: CDR1 SGHRS, CDR2 YFSETQ. Trimming stripped 2 bases from V and 7 bases from J, with 15 bases between. CDR3 nucleotides: TGCGCCAGCAGCTTTAAAACGGGAGAGATCGGGGAGCTGTTTTTT. It is translated as CASSFKTGEIGELFF. The full variable domain, its missing parts supplied by reference TRBV5-1 and TRBJ2-2, is KAGVTQTPRYLIKTRGQQVTLSCSPISGHRSVSWYQQTPGQGLQFLFEYFSETQRNKGNFPGRFSGRQFSNSRSEMNVSTLELGDSALYLCASSFKTGEIGELFFGEGSRLTVL.

The chain recombines TRBV19 with TRBJ1-3; a possible D gene is TRBD1 (5 bases). V gave up 9 bases and J gave up 4 bases, with 16 bases separating them. Germline V CDR1 and CDR2: LNHDA, SQIVND (reference sequence). The CDR3 covers 14 residues. CDR3 in amino acids: CASSEGPVGNTIYF. In DNA form, the CDR3 reads TGTGCCAGCAGCGAGGGGCCTGTCGGAAACACCATATATTTT.

Notes on this clone: One junction end does not reproduce the germline sequence, and a read error may be involved. V usage is TRBV19 and J usage is TRBJ2-6, with 10 bases identical to TRBD1. The CDR3 runs to 11 residues. Germline CDR1 reads LNHDA; CDR2 reads SQIVND (reference sequence). CDR3 loop: CASSIQGQGIF. The CDR3 nucleotides read TGTGCCAGTAGTATTCAGGGACAGGGGATTTTC.